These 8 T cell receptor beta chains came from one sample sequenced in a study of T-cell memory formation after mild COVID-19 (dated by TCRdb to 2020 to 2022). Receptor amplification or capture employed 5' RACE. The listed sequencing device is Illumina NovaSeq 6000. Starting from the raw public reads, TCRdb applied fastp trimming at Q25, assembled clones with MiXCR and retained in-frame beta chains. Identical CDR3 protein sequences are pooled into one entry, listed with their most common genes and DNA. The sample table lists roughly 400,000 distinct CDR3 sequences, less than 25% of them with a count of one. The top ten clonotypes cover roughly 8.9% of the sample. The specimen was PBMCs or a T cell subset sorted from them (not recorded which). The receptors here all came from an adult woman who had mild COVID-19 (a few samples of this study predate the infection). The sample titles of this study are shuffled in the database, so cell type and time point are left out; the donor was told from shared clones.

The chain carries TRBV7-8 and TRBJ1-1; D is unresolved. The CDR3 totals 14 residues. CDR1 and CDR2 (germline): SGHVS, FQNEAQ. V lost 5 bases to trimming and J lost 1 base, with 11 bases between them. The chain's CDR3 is CASSPRATNTEAFF. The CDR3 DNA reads TGTGCCAGCAGCCCCCGGGCCACGAACACTGAAGCTTTCTTT.

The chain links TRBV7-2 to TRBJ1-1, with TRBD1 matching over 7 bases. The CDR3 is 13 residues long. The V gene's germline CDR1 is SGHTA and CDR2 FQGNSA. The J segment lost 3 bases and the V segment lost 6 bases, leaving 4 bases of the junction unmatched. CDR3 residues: CASRTTGDTEAFF. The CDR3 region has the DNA TGTGCCAGCAGAACAACAGGGGACACTGAAGCTTTCTTT.

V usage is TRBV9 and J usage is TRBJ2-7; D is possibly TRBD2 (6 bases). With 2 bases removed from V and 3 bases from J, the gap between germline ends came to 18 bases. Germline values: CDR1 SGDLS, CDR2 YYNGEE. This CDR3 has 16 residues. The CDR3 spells CASSVGGDLGHYEQYF. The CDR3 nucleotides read TGTGCCAGCAGCGTCGGGGGAGACCTAGGGCACTACGAGCAGTACTTC.

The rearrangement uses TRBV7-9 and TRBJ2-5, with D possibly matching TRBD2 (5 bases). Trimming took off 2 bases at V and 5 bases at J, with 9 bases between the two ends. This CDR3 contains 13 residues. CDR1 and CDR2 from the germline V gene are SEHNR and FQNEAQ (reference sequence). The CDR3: CASSLSGMETQYF. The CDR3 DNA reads TGTGCCAGCAGCTTATCGGGAATGGAGACCCAGTACTTC. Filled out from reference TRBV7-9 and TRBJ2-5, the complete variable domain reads DTGVSQNPRHKITKRGQNVTFRCDPISEHNRLYWYRQTLGQGPEFLTYFQNEAQLEKSRLLSDRFSAERPKGSFSTLEIQRTEQGDSAMYLCASSLSGMETQYFGPGTRLLVL.

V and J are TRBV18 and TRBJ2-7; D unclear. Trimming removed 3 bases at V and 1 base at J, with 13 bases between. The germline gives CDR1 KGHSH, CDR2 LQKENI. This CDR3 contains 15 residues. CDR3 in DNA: TGTGCCAGCTCACCCTGGACCGCACAATCCTACGAGCAGTACTTC. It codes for CASSPWTAQSYEQYF.

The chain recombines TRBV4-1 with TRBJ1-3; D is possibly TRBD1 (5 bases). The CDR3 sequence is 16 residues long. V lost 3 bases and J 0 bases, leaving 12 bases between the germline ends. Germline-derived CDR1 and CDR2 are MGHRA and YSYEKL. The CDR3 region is CASSQTGPHSGNTIYF. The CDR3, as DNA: TGCGCCAGCAGCCAGACGGGACCGCACTCTGGAAACACCATATATTTT.

The DNA of the CDR3 is TGTGCCAGCAGTAGCGGGAGCCTACCCTACGAGCAGTACTTC. This translates into CASSSGSLPYEQYF. This sequence joins TRBV7-2 and TRBJ2-7, with 9 bases identical to TRBD2. Germline loops: CDR1 SGHTA, CDR2 FQGNSA. The V gene end was trimmed by 6 bases and the J gene end by 2 bases; junction bases not matched to a gene: 5. The CDR3 extends over 14 amino acids.

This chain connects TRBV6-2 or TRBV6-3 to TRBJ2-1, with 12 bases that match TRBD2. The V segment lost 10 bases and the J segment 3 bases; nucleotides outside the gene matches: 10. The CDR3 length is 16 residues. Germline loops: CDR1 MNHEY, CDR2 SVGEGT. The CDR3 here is CATSPGLAGYYNEQFF. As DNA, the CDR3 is TGTGCCACCTCCCCCGGACTAGCGGGGTACTACAATGAGCAGTTCTTC.